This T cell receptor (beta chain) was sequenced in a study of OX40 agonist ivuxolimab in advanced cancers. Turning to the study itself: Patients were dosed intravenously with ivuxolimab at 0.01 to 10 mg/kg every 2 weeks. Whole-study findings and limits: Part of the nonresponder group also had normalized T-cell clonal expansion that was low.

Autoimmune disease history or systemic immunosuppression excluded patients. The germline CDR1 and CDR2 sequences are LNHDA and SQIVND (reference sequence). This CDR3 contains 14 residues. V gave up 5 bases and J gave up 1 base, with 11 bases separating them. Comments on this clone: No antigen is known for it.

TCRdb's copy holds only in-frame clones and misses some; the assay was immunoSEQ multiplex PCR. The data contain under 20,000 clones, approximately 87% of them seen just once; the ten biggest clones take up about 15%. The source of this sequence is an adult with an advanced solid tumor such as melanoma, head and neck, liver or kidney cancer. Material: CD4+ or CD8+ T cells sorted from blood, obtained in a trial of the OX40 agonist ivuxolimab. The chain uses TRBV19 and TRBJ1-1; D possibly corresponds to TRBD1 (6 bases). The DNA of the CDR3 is TGTGCCAGTAGTGCCCGGGACAAGAACACTGAAGCTTTCTTT. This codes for CASSARDKNTEAFF.